The 30 T cell receptor beta chains in this list originate from one sample, sequenced in a study of T cells in pancreatic ductal adenocarcinoma. The selected patients with pancreatic ductal adenocarcinoma had surgery but no neoadjuvant therapy. Some clones are missing from TCRdb's copy, which holds only in-frame ones; the method was immunoSEQ multiplex PCR. Here the sample spans approximately 9,000 clones, under 90% being singletons. Sequenced sample: PBMCs. These receptors all come from a human donor with pancreatic ductal adenocarcinoma.

V and J are TRBV11-2 and TRBJ1-1; no firm D call. V was cut by 2 bases and J by 5 bases, with 9 bases left in between. The length of the CDR3 is 13 residues. CDR1 is SGHAT, CDR2 FQNNGV, per germline. This chain's CDR3 is CASSLIGRTEAFF. The CDR3 nucleotides are TGTGCCAGCAGCTTAATTGGTCGGACTGAAGCTTTCTTT.

This clone was seen a single time. This chain connects TRBV6-6 to TRBJ1-3, with a weak D call TRBD1 (6 bases). The germline V and J ends were trimmed by 6 bases and 3 bases, with 15 bases remaining between them. The CDR3 runs to 15 residues. Germline CDR1 reads MNHNY; CDR2 reads SVGAGI (reference sequence). CDR3 coding DNA: TGTGCCAGCAGCGAGGGGGGGTTGGGTGGAAACACCATATATTTT. It specifies CASSEGGLGGNTIYF.

This chain uses TRBV5-1 with TRBJ1-1; TRBD1 might be the D (6 bases). CDR1 is SGHRS, CDR2 YFSETQ, per germline. Trimming cost V 4 bases and J 6 bases, with 13 bases left between them. This CDR3 region has 13 residues. As DNA, the CDR3 is TGCGCCAGCAGCCGCGGGGGGGCCGCTGAAGCTTTCTTT. Translating it yields CASSRGGAAEAFF.

The chain has TRBV7-2 and TRBJ1-2; D not resolved. This CDR3 contains 15 residues. With 4 bases removed from V and 5 bases from J, the gap between germline ends came to 17 bases. CDR1 is SGHTA, CDR2 FQGNSA, per germline. The CDR3 DNA reads TGTGCCAGCAGCTCGGACGCTTCTGGACTTTATGGCTACACCTTC. This translates into CASSSDASGLYGYTF.

CDR3 DNA: TGTGCCAGTAGTATAAGTGGAGCTTACAGCACAGATACGCAGTATTTT. Translated, it gives CASSISGAYSTDTQYF. The V call is TRBV19, the J call TRBJ2-3; no clear D gene. The CDR3 has 16 residues. From germline, CDR1 is LNHDA and CDR2 SQIVND (reference sequence). V lost 2 bases and J lost 0, with 12 bases in between.

CDR3 protein: CATSGTANTGELFF. In DNA form, the CDR3 reads TGTGCCACCTCCGGGACAGCTAACACCGGGGAGCTGTTTTTT. V usage is TRBV19 and J usage is TRBJ2-2; 7 bases fit TRBD1. This CDR3 region has 14 residues. The germline gives CDR1 LNHDA, CDR2 SQIVND (reference sequence). V was pared by 10 bases and J by 2 bases, with 7 bases of the junction left unmatched.

The chain has TRBV30 and TRBJ1-5, with 7 bases lining up with TRBD1. This CDR3 contains 16 residues. Germline CDR1 and CDR2: GTSNPN and SVGIG (reference sequence). Losses at the gene ends were 3 bases for V and 7 bases for J; bases not matched to a gene: 15. CDR3: CAWSQITGVDGQPQHF. CDR3 in DNA: TGTGCCTGGAGCCAGATAACAGGGGTTGACGGCCAGCCCCAGCATTTT.

This clone was recorded only once. The rearrangement joins TRBV7-9 to TRBJ2-3; no definite D call. Germline loops: CDR1 SEHNR, CDR2 FQNEAQ (reference sequence). Deletions cut 5 bases from V and 3 bases from J, with 15 bases between. The CDR3 consists of 15 residues. CDR3 in DNA: TGTGCCAGCAGCCCTAAGCAGCGCCTGACAGATACGCAGTATTTT. This codes for CASSPKQRLTDTQYF.

This chain joins TRBV5-8 and TRBJ1-1, with 7 bases lining up with TRBD1. The germline V gene encodes CDR1 SGHTS and CDR2 YDEGEE. Trimming took 1 base from V and 0 from J; bases not matched to a gene: 6. There are 16 residues in the CDR3. The CDR3 nucleotides read TGTGCCAGCAGCTTGTACAGGGGAAAGATGAACACTGAAGCTTTCTTT. Its protein is CASSLYRGKMNTEAFF. The variable domain in full, completed from reference TRBV5-8 and TRBJ1-1, reads EAGVTQSPTHLIKTRGQQATLRCSPISGHTSVYWYQQALGLGLQFLLWYDEGEERNRGNFPPRFSGRQFPNYSSELNVNALELEDSALYLCASSLYRGKMNTEAFFGQGTRLTVV.

The chain uses TRBV7-8 and TRBJ2-4; no firm D call. Germline V gives CDR1 SGHVS, CDR2 FQNEAQ. This CDR3 contains 15 residues. The V end lost 0 bases, the J end lost 7 bases, and 13 bases lay between the germline ends. The CDR3 region has the DNA TGTGCCAGCAGCTTAGCTTGGCAGGTTGGCAACATTCAGTACTTC. Translation gives CASSLAWQVGNIQYF.

This rearrangement joins TRBV7-2 to TRBJ2-7; 9 nucleotides align to TRBD2. The junction had 4 bases not matched to a gene; V was cut back by 2 bases and J by 2 bases. The length of the CDR3 is 15 residues. CDR1 and CDR2 from the germline V gene are SGHTA and FQGNSA. The CDR3 DNA follows: TGTGCCAGCAGCTTAACTGCGGGAGGGCCCTACGAGCAGTACTTC. Encoded protein: CASSLTAGGPYEQYF.

The gene calls are TRBV4-2 and TRBJ1-1, with D unresolved. The CDR3 spans 15 residues. Germline V gene sequence: CDR1 LGHNA, CDR2 YNFKEQ. V shed 0 bases and J shed 1 base, with 9 bases lying between them. The CDR3 loop is CASSQDVTENTEAFF. In nucleotides, the CDR3 is TGTGCCAGCAGCCAAGATGTCACAGAGAACACTGAAGCTTTCTTT.

V and J are TRBV18 and TRBJ2-7; 8 bases are a match to TRBD1. CDR1 is KGHSH, CDR2 LQKENI, per germline. This CDR3 has 14 amino acids. The V gene end was trimmed by 3 bases and the J gene end by 3 bases; junction bases not matched to a gene: 4. The CDR3: CASSPGTGNYEQYF. As DNA, the CDR3 is TGTGCCAGCTCACCCGGGACAGGAAACTACGAGCAGTACTTC.

The chain carries TRBV10-3 and TRBJ1-4, with D possibly matching TRBD1 (5 bases). This CDR3 region has 15 residues. CDR1 ENHRY and CDR2 SYGVKD come from the germline V gene. V was pared by 2 bases and J by 5 bases, with 12 bases between. The CDR3 region has the DNA TGTGCCATCAGTGAGAGGGCAGGGATGAATGAAAAACTGTTTTTT. This translates into CAISERAGMNEKLFF.

This clone appeared once. J is TRBJ2-1 and V is TRBV2; the match to TRBD1 covers 8 bases. CDR3 size: 14 residues. Trimming at V came to 5 bases and at J to 3 bases, leaving 3 bases not matched to a gene. Germline V gene lookup returns CDR1 SNHLY and CDR2 FYNNEI. The CDR3 nucleotides read TGTGCCAGCAGTCGACAGGGGAGCTACAATGAGCAGTTCTTC. Translating it yields CASSRQGSYNEQFF.

This chain joins TRBV18 and TRBJ1-2; D perhaps matches TRBD1 (5 bases). In germline, CDR1 is KGHSH, CDR2 LQKENI. This CDR3 is built from 14 residues. V lost 2 bases to trimming and J lost 2 bases, with 9 bases between them. CDR3 nucleotides: TGTGCCAGCTCACCATCCAGGGTCAACTATGGCTACACCTTC. Protein sequence: CASSPSRVNYGYTF.

The chain has TRBV7-8 and TRBJ2-3; 7 bases line up with TRBD1. Trimming cost V 4 bases and J 2 bases; bases outside gene matches: 6. Germline CDR1 is SGHVS and CDR2 is FQNEAQ. The CDR3 is 15 residues long. As DNA, the CDR3 is TGTGCCAGCAGCTGGTCGGGACAGCCCACAGATACGCAGTATTTT. Amino acids: CASSWSGQPTDTQYF.

The chain has TRBV15 and TRBJ1-6; 7 nucleotides line up with TRBD1. CDR3 length: 14 amino acids. In germline, CDR1 is LNHNV, CDR2 YYDKDF (reference sequence). V trimming: 0 bases; J trimming: 10 bases; junction bases outside the gene matches: 3. CDR3 coding DNA: TGTGCCACCAGCAGAGACAGGGACAGATCACCCCTCCACTTT. As protein: CATSRDRDRSPLHF.

CDR3 sequence: CAISDGSGGANEQFF. CDR3 coding DNA: TGTGCCATCAGTGATGGTAGCGGGGGGGCGAATGAGCAGTTCTTC. This chain links TRBV10-3 with TRBJ2-1; 11 bases map to TRBD2. CDR1 and CDR2 from the germline V gene are ENHRY and SYGVKD. This CDR3 is built from 15 residues. V lost 3 bases, J lost 7 bases, and 5 bases stayed unmatched.

The chain recombines TRBV5-4 with TRBJ2-5, with TRBD1 matching over 7 bases. The DNA end favors TRBJ2-7, so the J call may be wrong. Germline V lookup: CDR1 SGHNT, CDR2 YYREEE (reference sequence). CDR3 size: 17 residues. For the CDR3, the DNA is TGTGCCAGCAGCTTGGGTGGACAGGCGTCATTCTCCTACGAGCAGTACTTC. It is translated as CASSLGGQASFSYEQYF.

V usage is TRBV9 and J usage is TRBJ2-5; D is possibly TRBD1 (5 bases). The CDR3 is 14 amino acids. CDR1 and CDR2 (germline): SGDLS, YYNGEE. V lost 3 bases, J lost 1 base, and 10 bases lay in between. As DNA, the CDR3 is TGTGCCAGCAGCGCTCCGACAGCCCAAGAGACCCAGTACTTC. Amino acids: CASSAPTAQETQYF.

This chain links TRBV19 with TRBJ2-7; D is unclear. The CDR3 runs to 17 residues. The V end was cut by 1 base, the J end by 3 bases, with 19 bases between. Germline V CDR1 and CDR2: LNHDA, SQIVND (reference sequence). CDR3 DNA sequence: TGTGCCAGTAGTATAGTATTCGTCGAAGCCCCCATCTACGAGCAGTACTTC. Its protein is CASSIVFVEAPIYEQYF.

The CDR3 DNA follows: TGTGCCAGCACCTTAAGGGGGCAAACCTACGAGCAGTACTTC. Amino acids: CASTLRGQTYEQYF. The chain combines TRBV6-6 with TRBJ2-7; TRBD1 matches 7 bases. CDR3 length equals 14 residues. Germline V gene lookup returns CDR1 MNHNY and CDR2 SVGAGI (reference sequence). Germline trimming cut 7 bases from V and 2 bases from J; bases unmatched to any gene: 8.

The chain uses TRBV19 and TRBJ1-5; TRBD1 matches at 7 bases. The CDR3 contains 23 residues. CDR1 and CDR2 (germline): LNHDA, SQIVND (reference sequence). The CDR3 DNA reads as TGTGTTAGGCTGGGACAGATTATAAGGAGTGGACTTGGTTTCATTAACAGAAATCAGCCCCAGCATTTT. It codes for CVRLGQIIRSGLGFINRNQPQHF.

This sequence joins TRBV19 and TRBJ2-7, with D possibly matching TRBD2 (5 bases). V was cut by 5 bases and J by 4 bases, with 12 bases left in between. This CDR3 spans 13 amino acids. CDR1 LNHDA and CDR2 SQIVND come from the germline V gene (reference sequence). The CDR3 sequence is CASSVPGEYEQYF. In DNA, the CDR3 is TGTGCCAGTAGTGTGCCTGGGGAGTACGAGCAGTACTTC.

A word on this clone: The junction differs from germline at one of its ends, possibly a read error. The CDR3 region has the DNA TGTGCCAGTAGTATACCCCGAGCCGCGAACGCTGAAGCTTTCTTT. This sequence encodes CASSIPRAANAEAFF. The chain uses TRBV19 and TRBJ1-1; no clear D. This CDR3 is 15 amino acids long. CDR1 LNHDA and CDR2 SQIVND come from the germline V gene (reference sequence).

The rearrangement links TRBV19 to TRBJ2-3; 7 bases align to TRBD2. Germline CDR1 and CDR2: LNHDA and SQIVND (reference sequence). The CDR3 length is 14 residues. With V trimmed by 6 bases and J by 5 bases, 8 bases remained unmatched. The CDR3: CASRAGVRVDTQYF. CDR3 in DNA: TGTGCCAGTAGGGCGGGGGTTCGGGTAGATACGCAGTATTTT.

The chain uses TRBV7-2 and TRBJ1-2; 7 nucleotides agree with TRBD1. Germline loops: CDR1 SGHTA, CDR2 FQGNSA. Trimming took 1 base from V and 0 from J; bases not matched to a gene: 5. This CDR3 is 16 amino acids long. As DNA, the CDR3 is TGTGCCAGCAGCTTAGAAGGGACAGTAGCTAACTATGGCTACACCTTC. As protein: CASSLEGTVANYGYTF.

The rearrangement joins TRBV28 to TRBJ1-5; D is undetermined. The CDR3 spans 13 residues. Germline values: CDR1 MDHEN, CDR2 SYDVKM. Trimming removed 4 bases at V and 7 bases at J, with 11 bases between. The CDR3: CASSSWARQPQHF. CDR3 coding DNA: TGTGCCAGCAGTTCATGGGCTCGACAGCCCCAGCATTTT.

There are a few counts of this clone. This chain links TRBV2 with TRBJ2-3; 8 bases fit TRBD1. In germline, CDR1 is SNHLY, CDR2 FYNNEI. The CDR3 consists of 15 residues. V trimming: 5 bases; J trimming: 3 bases; junction bases outside the gene matches: 7. CDR3 protein: CASSFNRGETDTQYF. CDR3 bases: TGTGCCAGCAGTTTCAACAGGGGGGAGACAGATACGCAGTATTTT.